These T cell receptor beta chains were read from a single sample in a study of beta chain features in type 1 diabetes. The assay was immunoSEQ multiplex PCR, and TCRdb's table has in-frame clones only and misses some. The sample holds roughly 700,000 clones; about an eighth are singletons and the top ten take 0.02% to 0.025%. The sequencing sample was made of naive CD4+ T cells from blood. The receptors were gathered from a man aged 18 to 29 with type 1 diabetes. CDR3s include the opening cysteine and the closing phenylalanine or tryptophan. Fields, in order: clone size, D gene, J gene, V gene, CDR3 protein, CDR3 DNA. A D gene is named only where the DNA matches it firmly. Rows may omit the clone size; those that give it use once, few, many or a size class.

abundance: few; d_gene: TRBD1; j_gene: TRBJ2-2; v_gene: TRBV7-6; CDR3aa: CASSFRDRDTGELFF; CDR3nt: TGTGCCAGCAGCTTCCGCGACAGGGACACCGGGGAGCTGTTTTTT
abundance: .; d_gene: .; j_gene: TRBJ1-1; v_gene: TRBV9; CDR3aa: CASGRDTQNTEAFF; CDR3nt: TGTGCCAGCGGAAGGGACACACAGAACACTGAAGCTTTCTTT
abundance: few; d_gene: .; j_gene: TRBJ2-3; v_gene: TRBV6-6; CDR3aa: CAISTRPGTDTQYF; CDR3nt: TGTGCCATAAGTACTAGACCAGGGACTGATACGCAGTATTTT
abundance: few; d_gene: .; j_gene: TRBJ2-6; v_gene: TRBV5-1; CDR3aa: CASSSGSRSSGANVLTF; CDR3nt: TGCGCCAGCAGCTCCGGTAGTCGGAGCTCTGGGGCCAACGTCCTGACTTTC
abundance: .; d_gene: TRBD1; j_gene: TRBJ1-3; v_gene: TRBV28; CDR3aa: CASSFSHRGPSGNTIYF; CDR3nt: TGTGCCAGCAGCTTCTCCCACAGGGGACCCTCTGGAAACACCATATATTTT
abundance: few; d_gene: .; j_gene: TRBJ2-7; v_gene: TRBV5-6; CDR3aa: CASSLQGSMAYEQYF; CDR3nt: TGTGCCAGCAGCCTACAGGGATCTATGGCCTACGAGCAGTACTTC
abundance: .; d_gene: .; j_gene: TRBJ1-4; v_gene: TRBV7-2; CDR3aa: CASSLGGPGANEKLFF; CDR3nt: TGTGCCAGCAGCTTAGGGGGCCCGGGCGCGAATGAAAAACTGTTTTTT
abundance: few; d_gene: TRBD1; j_gene: TRBJ1-2; v_gene: TRBV29-1; CDR3aa: CSVGAGTGNYGYTF; CDR3nt: TGCAGCGTTGGGGCCGGGACAGGGAACTATGGCTACACCTTC
abundance: .; d_gene: .; j_gene: TRBJ2-5; v_gene: TRBV11-3; CDR3aa: CASSSGPLYPETQYF; CDR3nt: TGTGCCAGCAGCTCGGGACCACTATATCCAGAGACCCAGTACTTC
abundance: few; d_gene: TRBD1; j_gene: TRBJ2-7; v_gene: TRBV30; CDR3aa: CAWAQGAYEQYF; CDR3nt: TGTGCCTGGGCCCAGGGGGCCTACGAGCAGTACTTC
abundance: .; d_gene: .; j_gene: TRBJ1-1; v_gene: TRBV29-1; CDR3aa: CSVQTEGRGAFF; CDR3nt: TGCAGCGTCCAAACGGAGGGGCGTGGGGCTTTCTTT
abundance: few; d_gene: .; j_gene: TRBJ2-4; v_gene: TRBV30; CDR3aa: CAWSVVEGVDIQYF; CDR3nt: TGTGCCTGGAGTGTCGTTGAAGGGGTGGACATTCAGTACTTC
abundance: few; d_gene: .; j_gene: TRBJ1-5; v_gene: TRBV5-1; CDR3aa: CASSLNPAGNQPQHF; CDR3nt: TGCGCCAGCAGCTTGAACCCGGCGGGCAATCAGCCCCAGCATTTT
abundance: .; d_gene: .; j_gene: TRBJ1-2; v_gene: TRBV14; CDR3aa: CASSQGVNYGYTF; CDR3nt: TGTGCCAGCAGCCAAGGGGTTAACTATGGCTACACCTTC
abundance: few; d_gene: TRBD2; j_gene: TRBJ2-5; v_gene: TRBV11-2; CDR3aa: CASSLATDGTSGNF; CDR3nt: TGTGCCAGCAGCTTAGCGACCGATGGGACTAGCGGGAACTTC
abundance: few; d_gene: .; j_gene: TRBJ2-1; v_gene: TRBV9; CDR3aa: CASSVGSSYNEQFF; CDR3nt: TGTGCCAGCAGCGTAGGGTCTTCTTACAATGAGCAGTTCTTC
abundance: .; d_gene: TRBD2; j_gene: TRBJ2-5; v_gene: TRBV6-5; CDR3aa: CASSPRLAGQETQYF; CDR3nt: TGTGCCAGCAGTCCCCGCCTAGCGGGGCAAGAGACCCAGTACTTC
abundance: .; d_gene: .; j_gene: TRBJ1-1; v_gene: TRBV5-4; CDR3aa: CASTARPPATEAFF; CDR3nt: TGTGCCAGCACCGCCAGGCCTCCGGCCACTGAAGCTTTCTTT
abundance: .; d_gene: .; j_gene: TRBJ1-5; v_gene: TRBV30; CDR3aa: CAWSVGDYGNQPQHF; CDR3nt: TGTGCCTGGAGTGTTGGAGACTATGGCAATCAGCCCCAGCATTTT
abundance: .; d_gene: .; j_gene: TRBJ1-2; v_gene: TRBV15; CDR3aa: CATSRGKSDSYGYTF; CDR3nt: TGTGCCACCAGCAGAGGGAAGTCAGACTCGTATGGCTACACCTTC
abundance: .; d_gene: TRBD1; j_gene: TRBJ1-4; v_gene: TRBV30; CDR3aa: CAWSTGGKTNEKLFF; CDR3nt: TGTGCCTGGAGTACAGGGGGGAAGACTAATGAAAAACTGTTTTTT
abundance: .; d_gene: .; j_gene: TRBJ2-7; v_gene: TRBV15; CDR3aa: CATSRGLGGTYEQYF; CDR3nt: TGTGCCACCAGCAGAGGGCTAGGGGGGACCTACGAGCAGTACTTC
abundance: few; d_gene: .; j_gene: TRBJ2-2; v_gene: TRBV29-1; CDR3aa: CSATLGLGGTGELFF; CDR3nt: TGCAGCGCCACACTGGGGCTGGGCGGCACCGGGGAGCTGTTTTTT
abundance: few; d_gene: .; j_gene: TRBJ2-5; v_gene: TRBV30; CDR3aa: CAWSVYVGTQYF; CDR3nt: TGTGCCTGGAGTGTATATGTGGGGACCCAGTACTTC
abundance: .; d_gene: TRBD1; j_gene: TRBJ2-1; v_gene: TRBV2; CDR3aa: CASIVTGVNEQFF; CDR3nt: TGTGCCAGCATTGTGACAGGGGTCAATGAGCAGTTCTTC
abundance: .; d_gene: .; j_gene: TRBJ1-3; v_gene: TRBV5-1; CDR3aa: CASSLYPELSGNTIYF; CDR3nt: TGCGCCAGCAGCTTGTACCCGGAACTTTCTGGAAACACCATATATTTT
abundance: .; d_gene: TRBD2; j_gene: TRBJ2-1; v_gene: TRBV6-5; CDR3aa: CASGLAGGSEQFF; CDR3nt: TGTGCCAGCGGGCTAGCGGGGGGTAGTGAGCAGTTCTTC
abundance: .; d_gene: TRBD2; j_gene: TRBJ2-5; v_gene: TRBV30; CDR3aa: CAWSFKPLLAGETQYF; CDR3nt: TGTGCCTGGAGCTTCAAACCCCTACTAGCGGGGGAGACCCAGTACTTC
abundance: few; d_gene: .; j_gene: TRBJ1-4; v_gene: TRBV7-9; CDR3aa: CASSLGVGEKLFF; CDR3nt: TGTGCCAGCAGCTTAGGGGTCGGTGAAAAACTGTTTTTT
abundance: .; d_gene: .; j_gene: TRBJ2-7; v_gene: TRBV18; CDR3aa: CASSPPEGLYEQYF; CDR3nt: TGTGCCAGCTCACCACCGGAGGGTCTCTACGAGCAGTACTTC
abundance: few; d_gene: .; j_gene: TRBJ1-4; v_gene: TRBV30; CDR3aa: CAWRKVATNEKLFF; CDR3nt: TGTGCCTGGAGAAAGGTGGCTACTAATGAAAAACTGTTTTTT
abundance: .; d_gene: .; j_gene: TRBJ2-3; v_gene: TRBV5-1; CDR3aa: CASSLAHAAADTQYF; CDR3nt: TGCGCCAGCAGCTTGGCCCACGCGGCCGCGGATACGCAGTATTTT
abundance: few; d_gene: .; j_gene: TRBJ2-1; v_gene: TRBV6-6; CDR3aa: CASTDGYNEQFF; CDR3nt: TGTGCCAGCACGGACGGGTACAATGAGCAGTTCTTC